This TCR beta chain came from a study of cytomegalovirus exposure and HLA in healthy donors. Overall study: The 100 to 150 validation repertoires and the approximately 700 first-cohort repertoires shared a platform, a later analysis reported. Study findings and constraints: Investigators reported 150 to 200 TCR beta chains as tied to cytomegalovirus. The study found most TCR sequences rare, yet found some public TCRs in many donors. The tendency of first-cohort TCR clusters to co-occur in the roughly 120 validation repertoires was identified by a subsequent analysis.

Losses at the gene ends were 4 bases for V and 9 bases for J; bases not matched to a gene: 10. The CDR3 sequence is 15 residues long. Germline CDR1 reads MDHEN; CDR2 reads SYDVKM. Assay used: immunoSEQ multiplex PCR; TCRdb lists only in-frame clones, some missing. Among 200,000 to 250,000 clones listed, more than 75% were seen once. This clone was counted a single time. Its antigen is as yet unknown. The chain joins TRBV28 to TRBJ2-2, with TRBD2 matching over 8 bases. The sequenced sample consisted of PBMCs. The clonotype originates from a man aged 18-30 years in good health and CMV-seronegative. The CDR3 nucleotides are TGTGCCAGCAGTTCGGGGGGGCAGGGGACCCGGGAGCTGTTTTTT. Amino acid sequence: CASSSGGQGTRELFF.